This T cell receptor beta chain was identified in a study of spatial heterogeneity in lung cancer. Study-level results: TCRs found ubiquitously expanded in tumor appeared in blood more at resection than at follow-up.

Time point defined: sample taken at primary tumor resection. Whole RNA, which was extracted from tumor, nontumor lung tissue or frozen PBMC, was sequenced without any cell sorting. Samples were donated by 72 untreated early-stage non-small cell lung cancer patients. CDR3 length: 14 amino acids. In germline, CDR1 is MNHEY, CDR2 SVGAGI. The V gene lost 6 bases and the J gene lost 5 bases, with 17 bases spanning the gap. This clonotype was recorded many times. The antigen remains unidentified. Every TCR cDNA molecule carried a tag that served as a unique molecular identifier. Using its own MiXCR run on the 5' RACE reads, TCRdb lists one record per CDR3 protein. The table lists over 50,000 distinct CDR3 sequences, less than 10% of them singletons.

This clonotype was sampled from a female donor with early-stage non-small cell lung cancer. The source was PBMCs, collected at surgery. The V gene is TRBV6-5, the J gene TRBJ2-7, with a tentative D call TRBD1 (5 bases). CDR3 sequence (DNA): TGTGCCAGCAGACGAGACGAGGACATCCACGAGCAGTACTTC. It specifies CASRRDEDIHEQYF.